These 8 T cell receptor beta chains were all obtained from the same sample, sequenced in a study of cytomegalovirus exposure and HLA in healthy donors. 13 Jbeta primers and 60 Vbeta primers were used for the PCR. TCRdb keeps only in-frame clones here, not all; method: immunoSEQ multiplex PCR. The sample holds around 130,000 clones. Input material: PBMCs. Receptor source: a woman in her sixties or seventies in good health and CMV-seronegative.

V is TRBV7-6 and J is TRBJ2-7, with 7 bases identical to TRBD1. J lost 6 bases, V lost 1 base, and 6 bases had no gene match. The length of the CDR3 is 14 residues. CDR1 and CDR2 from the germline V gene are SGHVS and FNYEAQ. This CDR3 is CASSLGGQRSEQYF. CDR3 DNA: TGTGCCAGCAGCTTAGGGGGACAGAGGAGCGAGCAGTACTTC. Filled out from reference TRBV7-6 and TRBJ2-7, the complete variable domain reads GAGVSQSPRYKVTKRGQDVALRCDPISGHVSLYWYRQALGQGPEFLTYFNYEAQQDKSGLPNDRFSAERPEGSISTLTIQRTEQRDSAMYRCASSLGGQRSEQYFGPGTRLTVT.

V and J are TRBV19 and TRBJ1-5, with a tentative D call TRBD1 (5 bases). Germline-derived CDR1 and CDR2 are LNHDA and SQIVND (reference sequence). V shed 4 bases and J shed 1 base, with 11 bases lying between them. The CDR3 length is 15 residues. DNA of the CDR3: TGTGCCAGTAGTACTAGACAGACCAGCAATCAGCCCCAGCATTTT. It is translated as CASSTRQTSNQPQHF.

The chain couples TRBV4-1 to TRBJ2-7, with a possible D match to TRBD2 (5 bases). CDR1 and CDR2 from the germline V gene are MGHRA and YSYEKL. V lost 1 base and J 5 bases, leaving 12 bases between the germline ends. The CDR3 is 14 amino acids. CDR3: CASSQGGRRNEQYF. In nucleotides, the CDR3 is TGCGCCAGCAGCCAAGGTGGCAGGAGGAACGAGCAGTACTTC.

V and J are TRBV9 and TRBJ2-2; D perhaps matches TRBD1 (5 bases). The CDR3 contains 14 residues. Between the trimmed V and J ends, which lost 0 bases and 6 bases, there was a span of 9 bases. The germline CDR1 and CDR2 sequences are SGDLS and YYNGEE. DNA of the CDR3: TGTGCCAGCAGCGTAGCTGGACAACCCGGGGAGCTGTTTTTT. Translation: CASSVAGQPGELFF. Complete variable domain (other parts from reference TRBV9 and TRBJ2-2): DSGVTQTPKHLITATGQRVTLRCSPRSGDLSVYWYQQSLDQGLQFLIQYYNGEERAKGNILERFSAQQFPDLHSELNLSSLELGDSALYFCASSVAGQPGELFFGEGSRLTVL.

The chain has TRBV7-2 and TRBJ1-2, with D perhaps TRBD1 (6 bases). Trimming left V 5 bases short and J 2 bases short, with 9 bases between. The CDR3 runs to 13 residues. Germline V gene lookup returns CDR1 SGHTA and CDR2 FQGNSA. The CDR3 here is CASSPDRNYGYTF. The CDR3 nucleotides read TGTGCCAGCAGCCCGGACAGAAACTATGGCTACACCTTC.

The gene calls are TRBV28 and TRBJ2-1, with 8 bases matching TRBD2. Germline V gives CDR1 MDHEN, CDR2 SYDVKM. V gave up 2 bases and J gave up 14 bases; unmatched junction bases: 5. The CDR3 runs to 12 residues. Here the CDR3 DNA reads TGTGCCAGCAGTTTACTGACTAGCGTTAAGTTCTTC. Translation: CASSLLTSVKFF.

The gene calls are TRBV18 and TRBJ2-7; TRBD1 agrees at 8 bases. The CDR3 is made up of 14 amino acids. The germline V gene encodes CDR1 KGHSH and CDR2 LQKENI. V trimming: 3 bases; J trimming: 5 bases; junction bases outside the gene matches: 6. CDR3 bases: TGTGCCAGCTCACCTCGGACAGGGAGCAACGAGCAGTACTTC. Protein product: CASSPRTGSNEQYF.

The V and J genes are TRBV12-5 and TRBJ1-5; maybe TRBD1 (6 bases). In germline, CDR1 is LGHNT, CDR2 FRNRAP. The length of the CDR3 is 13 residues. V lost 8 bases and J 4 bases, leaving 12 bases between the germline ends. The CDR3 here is CASSAGTNQPQHF. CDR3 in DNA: TGTGCTAGTTCAGCCGGGACAAATCAGCCCCAGCATTTT.